Listed below are T cell receptor beta chains from one sample, sequenced in a study of human T cells and chemical hapten exposure. TCRdb re-analysed the RACE reads in MiXCR, keeping a single row per CDR3 protein. The data hold about 73,000 distinct CDR3 sequences, with 7.5% to 9.5% observed a single time. Material: whole blood, obtained in connection with sensitization to the hapten diphenylcyclopropenone (DPC). All receptors derive from a woman in her forties or fifties with alopecia areata. Some clones in this sample may be carry-over from other donors' samples. The CDR3 runs from the conserved cysteine through the conserved F or W. The D gene is left open where the match is weak. Rows may omit the clone size; those that give it use once, few, many or a size class.

clone_size j_call d_call v_call cdr3_aa cdr3_nt
many TRBJ1-2 TRBD1 TRBV20-1 CSARGARQGVYSYGYTF TGCAGTGCTAGAGGGGCAAGACAGGGTGTGTACTCTTATGGCTACACCTTC
many TRBJ1-4 . TRBV20-1 CSASSSSLPTNEKLFF TGCAGTGCTAGTTCCTCCAGTTTACCAACTAATGAAAAACTGTTTTTT
. TRBJ2-7 TRBD1 TRBV29-1 CSVEGQGPEQYF TGCAGCGTGGAAGGACAGGGTCCCGAGCAGTACTTC
. TRBJ2-7 TRBD2 TRBV11-2 CASSQGTSSTYEQYF TGTGCCAGCAGCCAAGGGACTAGCAGTACCTACGAGCAGTACTTC
few TRBJ1-1 TRBD1 TRBV12-3/TRBV12-4 CASRTGGFGTEAFF TGTGCCAGCAGGACAGGGGGCTTTGGCACTGAAGCTTTCTTT
. TRBJ2-7 TRBD1 TRBV6-2/TRBV6-3 CASTQDRGDSYEQYF TGTGCCAGCACCCAGGACAGGGGGGATTCCTACGAGCAGTACTTC
few TRBJ2-3 . TRBV21-1 CASSKGKGSADTQYF TGTGCCAGCAGCAAAGGAAAAGGGTCCGCAGATACGCAGTATTTT
. TRBJ1-1 TRBD1 TRBV19 CASSTGQGTEAFF TGTGCCAGTAGCACAGGACAGGGAACTGAAGCTTTCTTT
. TRBJ1-1 TRBD1 TRBV28 CASSLLTGMNTEAFF TGTGCCAGCAGTCTCCTGACAGGGATGAACACTGAAGCTTTCTTT
many TRBJ1-1 . TRBV12-3/TRBV12-4 CASSQDSFHTEAFF TGTGCCAGCAGTCAAGACAGCTTTCACACTGAAGCTTTCTTT
. TRBJ2-5 . TRBV5-1 CASSNFLKQETQYF TGCGCCAGCAGCAACTTCTTGAAACAAGAGACCCAGTACTTC
. TRBJ1-4 . TRBV30 CACRVSGTSGLKLFF TGTGCCTGTAGAGTCTCCGGGACGTCCGGGCTGAAACTGTTTTTT
. TRBJ1-4 . TRBV28 CASSLTVEKLFF TGTGCCAGCAGTTTAACAGTTGAAAAACTGTTTTTT
few TRBJ2-7 . TRBV27 CASSLTDTHYEQYF TGTGCCAGCAGTTTAACAGACACACACTACGAGCAGTACTTC
. TRBJ2-2 TRBD1 TRBV7-2 CASSRDRDMTGELFF TGTGCCAGCAGCAGGGACAGGGATATGACCGGGGAGCTGTTTTTT
. TRBJ2-1 . TRBV11-3 CASSLDRQEISEQFF TGTGCCAGCAGCTTAGATCGACAGGAGATTAGTGAGCAGTTCTTC
. TRBJ2-7 . TRBV4-1 CASSQDQQYYEQYF TGCGCCAGCAGCCAAGATCAGCAGTACTACGAGCAGTACTTC
. TRBJ2-7 TRBD2 TRBV27 CASSLFRGGSYEQYF TGTGCCAGCAGTTTATTCCGGGGGGGCTCCTACGAGCAGTACTTC
many TRBJ2-1 . TRBV20-1 CSARGEAVSYNEQFF TGCAGTGCTAGAGGGGAGGCGGTTTCCTACAATGAGCAGTTCTTC
. TRBJ1-2 . TRBV6-2/TRBV6-3 CASSYPATGATQYGYTF TGTGCCAGCAGTTACCCCGCTACAGGCGCAACCCAGTATGGCTACACCTTC
few TRBJ2-1 . TRBV7-2 CASSLEGVGRDEQFF TGTGCCAGCAGCTTAGAAGGGGTCGGACGTGATGAGCAGTTCTTC
few TRBJ1-5 . TRBV19 CASSMSIQGNQPQHF TGTGCCAGTAGTATGAGTATACAAGGCAATCAGCCCCAGCATTTT
once TRBJ2-7 . TRBV11-3 CASSHRGGEQYF TGTGCCAGCAGCCATAGGGGCGGCGAGCAGTACTTC
many TRBJ1-5 TRBD1 TRBV3-1 CASSQGGDRNQPQHF TGTGCCAGCAGCCAAGGAGGGGACAGGAATCAGCCCCAGCATTTT
few TRBJ1-1 TRBD1 TRBV12-3/TRBV12-4 CASSWTGGANTEAFF TGTGCCAGCAGTTGGACAGGGGGCGCGAACACTGAAGCTTTCTTT
. TRBJ2-3 . TRBV5-4 CASSLGAEYTDTQYF TGTGCCAGCAGCTTGGGAGCGGAATACACAGATACGCAGTATTTT
few TRBJ2-5 . TRBV12-3/TRBV12-4 CASSLRPVAQETQYF TGTGCCAGCAGTCTTCGCCCCGTGGCGCAAGAGACCCAGTACTTC
many TRBJ2-7 . TRBV27 CAIRCSQGGYEQYF TGTGCCATCCGGTGTAGTCAAGGGGGGTACGAGCAGTACTTC
few TRBJ1-1 . TRBV6-5 CASSPAGLGAEAFF TGTGCCAGCAGTCCAGCGGGTCTAGGGGCGGAAGCTTTCTTT
. TRBJ2-7 . TRBV10-3 CAISESGSASYEQYF TGTGCCATCAGTGAGTCTGGTAGCGCGTCCTACGAGCAGTACTTC
many TRBJ1-5 . TRBV6-6 CASRAGGEGQPQHF TGTGCCAGCAGAGCCGGGGGGGAGGGTCAGCCCCAGCATTTT